This record concerns one T cell receptor beta chain sequence. The antigen is undetermined. This sample includes further DNA sequences coding for the same CDR3. This specimen belongs to a study of cytomegalovirus exposure and HLA in healthy donors. Trimming left V 8 bases short and J 5 bases short, with 12 bases between. The CDR3 is made up of 12 amino acids. In germline, CDR1 is MNHNS, CDR2 SASEGT. 13 Jbeta primers and 60 Vbeta primers were used for the PCR. TCRdb's table, derived via immunoSEQ multiplex PCR, lists solely in-frame clones and lacks some. Among 140,000 to 150,000 clones listed, approximately 72% were seen once. Study-wide results and limits: Further analysis, carried out later, found HLA-associated TCR beta chains more clonally expanded than equally common other chains. In a later analysis, across HLA loci, associated TCR counts were highest for DRB1, lowest for HLA-C. The study recorded 160 or so TCR beta chains that were cytomegalovirus-associated. The study carried out a later analysis of TCR beta sequences. It associated 15,000 to 20,000 of them with specific HLA alleles at a false discovery rate of 0.05.

The source is a woman aged 55-69 years in good health and CMV-seronegative. Specimen: PBMCs. The chain employs TRBV6-1 and TRBJ2-5; a weak D match, TRBD2 (5 bases). CDR3 coding DNA: TGTGCCAGCCGGGTTGCGGGTGAGACCCAGTACTTC. Its protein is CASRVAGETQYF.